The source of this T cell receptor beta chain is a study of CD8 T cells in Susac syndrome. Germline V gene sequence: CDR1 DFQATT, CDR2 SNEGSKA (reference sequence). Between the trimmed V and J ends, which lost 8 bases and 0 bases, there was a span of 16 bases. This CDR3 has 14 residues. Patients with Susac syndrome showed fulfilment of recently defined diagnostic criteria for definite or probable disease. Reverse transcription of roughly 0.5 to 1 ug RNA was performed with random hexamers. The authors amplified TCR beta CDR3 across 54 Vbeta and 13 Jbeta using immunoSEQ multiplex PCR. Using its own MiXCR run on the immunoSEQ multiplex PCR reads, TCRdb lists one record per CDR3 protein. The data hold 100,000 to 150,000 distinct CDR3 sequences, with 95% to 96% observed a single time.

V gene TRBV20-1 combines with J gene TRBJ1-1, with D possibly TRBD1 on 5 matching bases. Sequencing was performed on CD4+ T cells from PBMCs. The TCR originated in a human donor with Susac syndrome. The CDR3 DNA reads as TGCAGTCATGGGGCCGGGACCGTGAACACTGAAGCTTTCTTT. Residues: CSHGAGTVNTEAFF.